This T cell receptor (beta chain) was identified in a study of radiation and T cells in renal cell carcinoma. Overall study: Nephrectomy followed 15 Gy stereotactic body radiation by 4 weeks.

Assay: immunoSEQ multiplex PCR; the TCRdb copy retains only in-frame clones and omits some. This sample yields about 130,000 clones, of which roughly 80% are seen a single time; approximately 3% belongs to the top ten. Study-wide points: Top tumor clonotypes rose in blood 2 weeks post-radiation, then contracted. Without pretreatment biopsies, baseline tumor clonotype presence was undetermined.

Indicated time point: baseline pretreatment blood. Treatment denoted: 15 Gy SBRT to primary tumor, nephrectomy 4 weeks later. The tumor was a clear cell renal cell carcinoma. V lost 1 base and J lost 4, with 11 bases in between. The CDR3 is made up of 14 amino acids. In germline, CDR1 is SGHDT, CDR2 YYEEEE. With respect to this clone: Antigen specificity is unknown.

V gene TRBV5-6 combines with J gene TRBJ1-2; TRBD1 might be the D (6 bases). Sequenced material: blood, taken from a patient whose treatment included radiotherapy and nephrectomy. The TCR originated in a woman aged 55 to 70 with renal cell carcinoma. CDR3 sequence (DNA): TGTGCCAGCAGCTTGATCAGGGGCAGCTATGGCTACACCTTC. Translating it yields CASSLIRGSYGYTF.